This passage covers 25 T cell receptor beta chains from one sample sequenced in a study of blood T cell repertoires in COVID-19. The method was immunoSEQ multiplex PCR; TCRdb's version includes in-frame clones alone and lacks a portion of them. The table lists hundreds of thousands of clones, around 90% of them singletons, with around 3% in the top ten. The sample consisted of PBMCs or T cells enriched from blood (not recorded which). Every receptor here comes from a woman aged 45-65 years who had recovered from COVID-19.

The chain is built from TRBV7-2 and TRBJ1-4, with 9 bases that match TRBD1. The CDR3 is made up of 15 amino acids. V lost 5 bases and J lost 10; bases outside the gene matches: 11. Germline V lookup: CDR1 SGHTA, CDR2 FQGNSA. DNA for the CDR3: TGTGCCAGCAGCGCACAGGGGGCGCTTAAAGGAAAACTGTTTTTT. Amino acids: CASSAQGALKGKLFF.

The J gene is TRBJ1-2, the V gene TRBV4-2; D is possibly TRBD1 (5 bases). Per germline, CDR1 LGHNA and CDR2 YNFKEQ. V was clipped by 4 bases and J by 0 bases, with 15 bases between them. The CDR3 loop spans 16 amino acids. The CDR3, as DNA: TGTGCCAGCAGCCGGGATAGGACATACCCTAACTATGGCTACACCTTC. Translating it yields CASSRDRTYPNYGYTF.

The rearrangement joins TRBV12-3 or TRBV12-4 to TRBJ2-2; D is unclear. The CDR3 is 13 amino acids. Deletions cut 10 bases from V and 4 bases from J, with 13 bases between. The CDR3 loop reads CAIDNRVTGELFF. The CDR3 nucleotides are TGTGCCATCGATAACAGAGTCACCGGGGAGCTGTTTTTT.

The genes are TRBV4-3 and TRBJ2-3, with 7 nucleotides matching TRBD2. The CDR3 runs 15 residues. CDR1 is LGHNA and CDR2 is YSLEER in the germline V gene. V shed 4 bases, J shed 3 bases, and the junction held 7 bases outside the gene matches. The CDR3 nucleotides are TGCGCCAGCAGCCCGAGGGGAGGGTCGACAGATACGCAGTATTTT. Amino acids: CASSPRGGSTDTQYF.

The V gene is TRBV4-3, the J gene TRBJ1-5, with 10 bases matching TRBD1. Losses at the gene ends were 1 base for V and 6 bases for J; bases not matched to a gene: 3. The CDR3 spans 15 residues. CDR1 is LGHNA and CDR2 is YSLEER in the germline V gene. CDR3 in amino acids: CASSQATGGFQPQHF. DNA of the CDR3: TGCGCCAGCAGCCAAGCGACAGGGGGCTTTCAGCCCCAGCATTTT.

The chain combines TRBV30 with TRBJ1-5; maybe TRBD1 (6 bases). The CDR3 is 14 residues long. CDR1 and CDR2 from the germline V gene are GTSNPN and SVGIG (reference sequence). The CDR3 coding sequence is TGTGCTTCTGGTAGTGGGGGGGCGAATCAGCCCCAGCATTTT. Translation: CASGSGGANQPQHF.

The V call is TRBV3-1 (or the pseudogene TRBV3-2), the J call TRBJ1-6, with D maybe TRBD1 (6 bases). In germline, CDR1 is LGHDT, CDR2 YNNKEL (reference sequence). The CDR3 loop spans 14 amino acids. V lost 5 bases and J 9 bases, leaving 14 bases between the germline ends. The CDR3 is CASSNDRIVSPLHF. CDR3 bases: TGTGCCAGCAGCAACGACAGGATTGTTTCACCCCTCCACTTT.

The CDR3 DNA reads TGTGCCAGCAGCCAAATCAACCGGGGGTCAGATACGCAGTATTTT. It translates to CASSQINRGSDTQYF. The chain is built from TRBV7-2 and TRBJ2-3, with D possibly TRBD2 on 6 matching bases. Trimming removed 5 bases at V and 4 bases at J, with 16 bases between. CDR3 length equals 15 residues. Germline CDR1 and CDR2: SGHTA and FQGNSA. The whole variable domain, filled in from reference TRBV7-2 and TRBJ2-3, reads GAGVSQSPSNKVTEKGKDVELRCDPISGHTALYWYRQSLGQGLEFLIYFQGNSAPDKSGLPSDRFSAERTGGSVSTLTIQRTQQEDSAVYLCASSQINRGSDTQYFGPGTRLTVL.

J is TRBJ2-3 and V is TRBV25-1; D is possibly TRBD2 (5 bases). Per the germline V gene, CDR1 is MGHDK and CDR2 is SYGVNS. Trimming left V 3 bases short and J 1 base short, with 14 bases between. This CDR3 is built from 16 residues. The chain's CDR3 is CASSDLAVKRTDTQYF. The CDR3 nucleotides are TGTGCCAGCAGTGACCTAGCAGTAAAGCGCACAGATACGCAGTATTTT.

The CDR3 nucleotides read TGTGCCAGCAGCGTAGGGGCTGCCACTGAAGCTTTCTTT. Encoded protein: CASSVGAATEAFF. The V call is TRBV9, the J call TRBJ1-1, with D unclear. The CDR3 sequence is 13 residues long. Between the trimmed V and J ends, which lost 0 bases and 4 bases, there was a span of 7 bases. Germline lookup yields CDR1 SGDLS and CDR2 YYNGEE.

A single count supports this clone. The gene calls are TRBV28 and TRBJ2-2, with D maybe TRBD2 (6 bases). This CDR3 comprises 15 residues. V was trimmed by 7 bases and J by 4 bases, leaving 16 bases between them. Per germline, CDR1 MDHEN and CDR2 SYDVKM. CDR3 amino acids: CASKSVSAGTGELFF. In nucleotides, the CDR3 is TGTGCCAGCAAAAGTGTATCAGCGGGCACCGGGGAGCTGTTTTTT.

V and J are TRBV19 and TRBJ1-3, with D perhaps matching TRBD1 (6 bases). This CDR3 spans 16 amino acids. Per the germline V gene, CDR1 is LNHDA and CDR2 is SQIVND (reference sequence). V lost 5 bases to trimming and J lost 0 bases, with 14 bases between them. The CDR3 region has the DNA TGTGCCAGTAGTTCAAGACAGGCTCCCTCTGGAAACACCATATATTTT. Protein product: CASSSRQAPSGNTIYF.

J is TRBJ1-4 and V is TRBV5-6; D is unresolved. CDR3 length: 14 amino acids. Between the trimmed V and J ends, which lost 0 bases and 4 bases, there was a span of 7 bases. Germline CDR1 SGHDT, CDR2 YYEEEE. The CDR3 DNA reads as TGTGCCAGCAGCTTGGTCCAACTTAATGAAAAACTGTTTTTT. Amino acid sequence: CASSLVQLNEKLFF. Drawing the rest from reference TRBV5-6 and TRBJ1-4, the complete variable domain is DAGVTQSPTHLIKTRGQQVTLRCSPKSGHDTVSWYQQALGQGPQFIFQYYEEEERQRGNFPDRFSGHQFPNYSSELNVNALLLGDSALYLCASSLVQLNEKLFFGSGTQLSVL.

The CDR3 protein is CASSPVAGDTEQYF. DNA of the CDR3: TGTGCCAGCAGTCCCGTAGCGGGAGATACCGAGCAGTACTTC. The V gene is TRBV7-6, the J gene TRBJ2-7, with 9 bases that match TRBD2. V lost 6 bases to trimming and J lost 6 bases; unmatched junction nucleotides: 9. The germline V gene has CDR1 SGHVS and CDR2 FNYEAQ. CDR3 length: 14 residues. Full variable domain (outside the CDR3, taken from reference TRBV7-6 and TRBJ2-7): GAGVSQSPRYKVTKRGQDVALRCDPISGHVSLYWYRQALGQGPEFLTYFNYEAQQDKSGLPNDRFSAERPEGSISTLTIQRTEQRDSAMYRCASSPVAGDTEQYFGPGTRLTVT.

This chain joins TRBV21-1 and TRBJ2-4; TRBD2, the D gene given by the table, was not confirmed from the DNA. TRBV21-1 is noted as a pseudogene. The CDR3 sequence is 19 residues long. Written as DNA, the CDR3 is TGTGCCAGCAGACCTGGGGAGCGGTGCAGGCCCATAGCCAAAAACATTCAGTACTTC. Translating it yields CASRPGERCRPIAKNIQYF.

Here the CDR3 reads CASSMEQGPRTEAFF. The CDR3 DNA follows: TGTGCCAGTAGTATGGAACAGGGGCCGAGGACTGAAGCTTTCTTT. The chain joins TRBV19 to TRBJ1-1; the match to TRBD1 covers 7 bases. The CDR3 spans 15 residues. The germline CDR1 and CDR2 sequences are LNHDA and SQIVND (reference sequence). V gave up 3 bases and J gave up 5 bases; unmatched junction bases: 9.

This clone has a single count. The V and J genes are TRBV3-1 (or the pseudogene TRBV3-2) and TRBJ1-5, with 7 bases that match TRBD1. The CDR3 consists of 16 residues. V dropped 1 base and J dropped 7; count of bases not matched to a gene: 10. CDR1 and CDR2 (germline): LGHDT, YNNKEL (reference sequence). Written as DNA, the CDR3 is TGTGCCAGCAGCCAAGCAGGGGGACCCGCCGGACAGCCCCAGCATTTT. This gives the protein CASSQAGGPAGQPQHF.

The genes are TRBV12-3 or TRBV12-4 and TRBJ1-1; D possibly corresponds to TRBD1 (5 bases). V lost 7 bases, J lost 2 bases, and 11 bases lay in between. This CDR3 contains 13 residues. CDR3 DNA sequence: TGTGCCAGCACCCTGACAGCCAACACTGAAGCTTTCTTT. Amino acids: CASTLTANTEAFF.

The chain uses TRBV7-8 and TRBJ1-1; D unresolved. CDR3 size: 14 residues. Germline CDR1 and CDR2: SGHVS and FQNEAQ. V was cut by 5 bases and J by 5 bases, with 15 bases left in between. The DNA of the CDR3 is TGTGCCAGCAGCGGAGCAATCTCCCAGACTGAAGCTTTCTTT. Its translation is CASSGAISQTEAFF.

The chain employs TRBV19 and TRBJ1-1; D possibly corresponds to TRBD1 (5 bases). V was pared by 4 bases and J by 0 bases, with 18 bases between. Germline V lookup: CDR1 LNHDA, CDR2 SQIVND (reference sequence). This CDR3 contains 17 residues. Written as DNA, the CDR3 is TGTGCCAGTAGTAAGGACCCAACCACAGGCATGAACACTGAAGCTTTCTTT. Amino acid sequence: CASSKDPTTGMNTEAFF.

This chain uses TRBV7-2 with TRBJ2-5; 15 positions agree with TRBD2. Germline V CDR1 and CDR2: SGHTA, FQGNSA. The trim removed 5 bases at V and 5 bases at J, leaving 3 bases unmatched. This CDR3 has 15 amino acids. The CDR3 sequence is CASSVGTSGGETQYF. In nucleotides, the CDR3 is TGTGCCAGCAGCGTAGGGACTAGCGGGGGGGAGACCCAGTACTTC.

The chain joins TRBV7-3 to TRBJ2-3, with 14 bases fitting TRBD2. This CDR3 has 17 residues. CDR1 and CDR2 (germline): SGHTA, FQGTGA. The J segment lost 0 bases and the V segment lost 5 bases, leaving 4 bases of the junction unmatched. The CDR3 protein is CASSTGLAGASTDTQYF. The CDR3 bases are TGTGCCAGCAGCACGGGACTAGCGGGAGCTAGCACAGATACGCAGTATTTT.

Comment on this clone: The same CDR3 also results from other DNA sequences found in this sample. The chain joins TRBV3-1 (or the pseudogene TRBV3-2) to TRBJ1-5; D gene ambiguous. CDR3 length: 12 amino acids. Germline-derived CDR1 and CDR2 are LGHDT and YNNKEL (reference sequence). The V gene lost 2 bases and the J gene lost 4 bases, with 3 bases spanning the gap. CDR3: CASSQYNQPQHF. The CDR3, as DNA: TGTGCCAGCAGCCAATATAATCAGCCCCAGCATTTT.

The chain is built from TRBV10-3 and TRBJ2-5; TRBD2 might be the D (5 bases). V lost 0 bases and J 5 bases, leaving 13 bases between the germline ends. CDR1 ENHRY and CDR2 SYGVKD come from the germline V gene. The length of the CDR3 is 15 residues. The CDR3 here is CAISESAGPIETQYF. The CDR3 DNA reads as TGTGCCATCAGTGAGTCTGCGGGTCCCATCGAGACCCAGTACTTC.

The CDR3 is CASSLSQGINEKLFF. The CDR3 bases are TGTGCCAGCAGCTTATCCCAGGGGATTAATGAAAAACTGTTTTTT. The V and J genes are TRBV7-6 and TRBJ1-4; D is perhaps TRBD1 (6 bases). Germline loops: CDR1 SGHVS, CDR2 FNYEAQ. The CDR3 covers 15 residues. V was trimmed by 2 bases and J by 4 bases, leaving 11 bases between them.